This T cell receptor (beta chain) was recovered during a study of T cell responses to AZD1222 COVID-19 vaccine. The germline V gene encodes CDR1 LNHDA and CDR2 SQIVND (reference sequence). V was pared by 0 bases and J by 3 bases, with 7 bases of the junction left unmatched. The CDR3 runs to 16 residues. The sample holds many counts of this clone. Only in-frame clones appear in the TCRdb table, and some are missing; sequencing was by immunoSEQ multiplex PCR. The sample records around 99,000 clones, around nine tenths being singletons. This chain uses TRBV19 with TRBJ1-1, with 7 bases matching TRBD1. The sequencing used peripheral blood, collected on day 0 of AZD1222 vaccination. This sequence was found in an adult in good health. This CDR3 is CASSIDWNRGDTEAFF. The CDR3 nucleotides read TGTGCCAGTAGTATAGATTGGAACAGGGGCGACACTGAAGCTTTCTTT. Full variable domain (remainder filled in from reference TRBV19 and TRBJ1-1): DGGITQSPKYLFRKEGQNVTLSCEQNLNHDAMYWYRQDPGQGLRLIYYSQIVNDFQKGDIAEGYSVSREKKESFPLTVTSAQKNPTAFYLCASSIDWNRGDTEAFFGQGTRLTVV.